This T cell receptor beta chain was sequenced during a study of cytomegalovirus exposure and HLA in healthy donors. Study findings and constraints: Later on, an analysis tied some 17,000 TCR beta sequences to HLA alleles at 0.05 false discovery rate. Common viral pathogens were later found to be apparently linked to several of the most significant clusters. CMV serostatus stood as the only immune exposure information on hand.

V shed 3 bases, J shed 3 bases, and the junction held 5 bases outside the gene matches. There are 14 residues in the CDR3. Germline CDR1 is SGHRS and CDR2 is YFSETQ. The PCR ran on 60 Vbeta and 13 Jbeta primers. Assay used: immunoSEQ multiplex PCR; TCRdb lists only in-frame clones, some missing. The sample includes about 110,000 clones, around three quarters of them seen just once. For this clone: Its antigen is unknown.

V gene TRBV5-1 combines with J gene TRBJ2-7, with 8 bases identical to TRBD1. The TCR sequence derives from a young woman in good health and CMV-seropositive. Sequenced sample: PBMCs. CDR3 sequence: CASSSDRVDYEQYF. In DNA, the CDR3 is TGCGCCAGCAGCTCGGACAGGGTCGACTACGAGCAGTACTTC.